This T cell receptor (beta chain) was retrieved from a study of prognosis after radiotherapy for stage I lung cancer. Turning to the study itself: Four to six patients had oligometastatic NSCLC after surgical resection of the primary tumor, and more than eleven had newly diagnosed primary stage I lung tumors. Median age was 74.5 years (roughly 53 to 85) among about 13 men and a handful of women.

This clonotype occurred many times. Imaging by CT and PET/CT found every patient node-negative, and no patient had prior chemotherapy, radiotherapy or other malignancies. Two-round multiplex PCR, the amplification method, yielded TCR beta CDR3 from genomic DNA. Round-one PCR had primers specific to each TRBV and TRBJ gene. TCRdb reanalysed the multiplex PCR reads using MiXCR and keeps one entry per CDR3 protein. The table includes roughly 14,000 distinct CDR3 sequences, about 27% detected once. Germline V CDR1 and CDR2: SGDLS, YYNGEE. This CDR3 region has 14 residues. Trimming stripped 3 bases from V and 0 bases from J, with 8 bases between.

The rearrangement uses TRBV9 and TRBJ2-3; D uncertain. Specimen: PBMCs, collected before or after stereotactic body radiation therapy (not recorded which). The clonotype originates from a donor older than 45 with non-small cell lung cancer. CDR3 DNA: TGTGCCAGCAGCGGTGGCCGGAGCACAGATACGCAGTATTTT. Amino acid sequence: CASSGGRSTDTQYF.